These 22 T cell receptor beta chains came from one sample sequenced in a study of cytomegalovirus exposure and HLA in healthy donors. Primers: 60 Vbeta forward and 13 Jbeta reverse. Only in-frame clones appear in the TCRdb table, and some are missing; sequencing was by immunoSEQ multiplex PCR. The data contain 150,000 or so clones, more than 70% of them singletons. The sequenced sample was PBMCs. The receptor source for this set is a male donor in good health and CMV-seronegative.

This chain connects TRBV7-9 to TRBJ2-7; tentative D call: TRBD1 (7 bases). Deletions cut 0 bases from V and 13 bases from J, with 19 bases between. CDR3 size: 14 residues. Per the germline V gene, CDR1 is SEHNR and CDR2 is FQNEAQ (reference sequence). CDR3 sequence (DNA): TGTGCCAGCAGCTTAGCCTGGGGGGAGACAGGGCGTTACTTC. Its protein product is CASSLAWGETGRYF.

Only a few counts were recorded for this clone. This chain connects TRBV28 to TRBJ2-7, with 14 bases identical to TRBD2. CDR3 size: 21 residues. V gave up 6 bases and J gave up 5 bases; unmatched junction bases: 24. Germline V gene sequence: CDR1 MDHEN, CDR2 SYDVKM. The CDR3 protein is CASSDAWGGDRLGLAGDEQYF. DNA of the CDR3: TGTGCCAGCAGCGACGCCTGGGGGGGGGATCGTTTGGGACTAGCGGGAGACGAGCAGTACTTC.

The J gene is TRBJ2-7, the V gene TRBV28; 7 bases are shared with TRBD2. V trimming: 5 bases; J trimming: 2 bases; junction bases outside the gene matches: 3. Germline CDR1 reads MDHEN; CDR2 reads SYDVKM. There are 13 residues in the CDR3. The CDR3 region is CASSPSGPYEQYF. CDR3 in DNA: TGTGCCAGCAGTCCTAGCGGTCCCTACGAGCAGTACTTC.

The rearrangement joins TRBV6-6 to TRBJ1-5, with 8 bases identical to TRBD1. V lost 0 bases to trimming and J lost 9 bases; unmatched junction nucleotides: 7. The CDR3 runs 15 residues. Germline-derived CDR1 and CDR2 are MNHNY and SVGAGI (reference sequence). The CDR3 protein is CASSYSGQGRGPQHF. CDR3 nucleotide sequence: TGTGCCAGCAGTTACTCCGGACAGGGCCGGGGGCCCCAGCATTTT.

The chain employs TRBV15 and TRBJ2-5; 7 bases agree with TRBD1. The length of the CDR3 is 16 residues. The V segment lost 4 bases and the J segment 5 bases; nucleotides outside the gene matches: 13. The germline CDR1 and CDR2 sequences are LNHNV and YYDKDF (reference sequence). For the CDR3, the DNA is TGTGCCACCAGCAACACTGGGGGCGACAGGGTGGAGACCCAGTACTTC. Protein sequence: CATSNTGGDRVETQYF.

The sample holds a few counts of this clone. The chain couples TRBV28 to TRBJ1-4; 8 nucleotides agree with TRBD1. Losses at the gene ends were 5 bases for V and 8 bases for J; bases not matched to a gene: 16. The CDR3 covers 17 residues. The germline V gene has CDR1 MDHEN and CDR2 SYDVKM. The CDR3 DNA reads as TGTGCCAGCAGTGGGACCCGAACCGGGACAGGATCAGAAAAACTGTTTTTT. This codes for CASSGTRTGTGSEKLFF.

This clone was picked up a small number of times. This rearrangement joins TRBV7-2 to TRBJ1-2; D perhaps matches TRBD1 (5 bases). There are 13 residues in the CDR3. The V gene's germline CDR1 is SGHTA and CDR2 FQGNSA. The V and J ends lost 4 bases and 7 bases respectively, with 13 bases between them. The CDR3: CASSSTGGRGYTF. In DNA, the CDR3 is TGTGCCAGCAGCTCCACGGGGGGACGTGGCTACACCTTC.

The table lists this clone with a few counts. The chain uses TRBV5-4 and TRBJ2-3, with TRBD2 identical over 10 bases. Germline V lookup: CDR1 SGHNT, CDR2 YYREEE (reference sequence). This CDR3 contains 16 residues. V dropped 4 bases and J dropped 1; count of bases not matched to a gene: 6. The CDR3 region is CASSISSGSRTDTQYF. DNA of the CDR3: TGTGCCAGCAGCATCTCTAGCGGGAGTCGCACAGATACGCAGTATTTT.

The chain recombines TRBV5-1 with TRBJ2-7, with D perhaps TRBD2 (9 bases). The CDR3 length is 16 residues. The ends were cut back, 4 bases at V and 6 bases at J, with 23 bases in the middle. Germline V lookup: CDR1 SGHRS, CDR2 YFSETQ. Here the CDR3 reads CASSPARAGGTGEQYF. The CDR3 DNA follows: TGCGCCAGCAGCCCGGCTCGGGCGGGAGGGACAGGCGAGCAGTACTTC.

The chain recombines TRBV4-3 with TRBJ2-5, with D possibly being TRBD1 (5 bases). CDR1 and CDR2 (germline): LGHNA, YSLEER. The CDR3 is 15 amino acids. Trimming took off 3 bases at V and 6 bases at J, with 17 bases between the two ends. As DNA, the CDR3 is TGCGCCAGCAGCCAGTCCGACAGAAACCACCAGACCCAGTACTTC. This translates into CASSQSDRNHQTQYF.

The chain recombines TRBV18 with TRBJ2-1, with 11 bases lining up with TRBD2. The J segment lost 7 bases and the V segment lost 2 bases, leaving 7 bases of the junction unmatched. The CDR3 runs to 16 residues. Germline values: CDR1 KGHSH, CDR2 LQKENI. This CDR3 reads CASSPAATSGENEQFF. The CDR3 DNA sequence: TGTGCCAGCTCACCAGCAGCGACTAGCGGGGAGAATGAGCAGTTCTTC.

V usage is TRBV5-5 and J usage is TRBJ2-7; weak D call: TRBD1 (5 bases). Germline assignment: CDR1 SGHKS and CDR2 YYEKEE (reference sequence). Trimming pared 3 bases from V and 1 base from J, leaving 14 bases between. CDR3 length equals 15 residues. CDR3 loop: CASSSEGVVSYEQYF. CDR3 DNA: TGTGCCAGCAGCTCGGAAGGGGTGGTATCCTACGAGCAGTACTTC.

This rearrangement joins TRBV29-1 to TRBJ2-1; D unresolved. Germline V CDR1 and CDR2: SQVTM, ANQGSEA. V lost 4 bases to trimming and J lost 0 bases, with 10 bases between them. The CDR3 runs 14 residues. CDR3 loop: CSVALPSSYNEQFF. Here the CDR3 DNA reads TGCAGCGTTGCCTTGCCGAGCTCCTACAATGAGCAGTTCTTC.

CDR3 protein: CASSPGGIAGGSAETQYF. CDR3 sequence (DNA): TGTGCCAGCTCACCAGGGGGGATTGCAGGGGGATCGGCAGAGACCCAGTACTTC. The rearrangement joins TRBV18 to TRBJ2-5, with a weak D call TRBD1 (7 bases). The CDR3 consists of 18 residues. From germline, CDR1 is KGHSH and CDR2 LQKENI. Trimming stripped 2 bases from V and 4 bases from J, with 23 bases between.

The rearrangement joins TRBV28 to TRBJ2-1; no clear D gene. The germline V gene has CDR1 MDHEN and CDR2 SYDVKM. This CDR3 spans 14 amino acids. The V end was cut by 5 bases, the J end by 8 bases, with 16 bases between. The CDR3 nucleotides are TGTGCCAGCAGTGCTCGACCCCTCGAGGATGAGCAGTTCTTC. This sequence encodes CASSARPLEDEQFF.

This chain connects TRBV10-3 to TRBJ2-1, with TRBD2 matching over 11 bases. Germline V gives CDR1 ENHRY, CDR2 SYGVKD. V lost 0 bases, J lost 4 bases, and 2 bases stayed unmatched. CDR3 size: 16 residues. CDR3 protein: CAISESIAGGYNEQFF. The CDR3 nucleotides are TGTGCCATCAGTGAGTCGATAGCGGGAGGGTACAATGAGCAGTTCTTC.

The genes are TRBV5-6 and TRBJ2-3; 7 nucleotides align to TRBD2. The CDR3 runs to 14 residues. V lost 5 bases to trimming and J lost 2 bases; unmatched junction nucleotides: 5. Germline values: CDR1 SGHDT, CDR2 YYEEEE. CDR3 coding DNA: TGTGCCAGCAGGAACCGGGACTACACAGATACGCAGTATTTT. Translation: CASRNRDYTDTQYF.

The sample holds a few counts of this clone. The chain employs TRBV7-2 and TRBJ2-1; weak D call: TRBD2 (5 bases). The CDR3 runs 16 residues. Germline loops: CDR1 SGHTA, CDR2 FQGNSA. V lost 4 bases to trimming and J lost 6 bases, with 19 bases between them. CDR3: CASSWVSGPNGNEQFF. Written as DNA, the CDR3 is TGTGCCAGCAGCTGGGTAAGCGGCCCCAACGGCAATGAGCAGTTCTTC.

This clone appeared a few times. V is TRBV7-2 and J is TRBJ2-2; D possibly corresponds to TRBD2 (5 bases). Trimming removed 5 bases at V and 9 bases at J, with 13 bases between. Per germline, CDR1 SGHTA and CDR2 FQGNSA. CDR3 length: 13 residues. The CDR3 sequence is CASSKPPGRELFF. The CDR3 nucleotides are TGTGCCAGCAGCAAGCCTCCGGGGAGGGAGCTGTTTTTT.

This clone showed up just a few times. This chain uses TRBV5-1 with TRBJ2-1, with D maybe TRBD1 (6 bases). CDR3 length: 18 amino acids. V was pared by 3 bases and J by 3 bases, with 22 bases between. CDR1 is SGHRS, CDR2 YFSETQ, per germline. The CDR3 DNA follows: TGCGCCAGCAGCTCAAACCTTAGGGGGTCACTCAACTACAATGAGCAGTTCTTC. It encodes CASSSNLRGSLNYNEQFF.

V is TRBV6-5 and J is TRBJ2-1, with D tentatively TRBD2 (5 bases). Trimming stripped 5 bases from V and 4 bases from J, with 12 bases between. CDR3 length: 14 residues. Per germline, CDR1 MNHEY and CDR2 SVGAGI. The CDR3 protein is CASSRASGYNEQFF. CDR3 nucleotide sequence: TGTGCCAGCAGTAGGGCATCGGGGTACAATGAGCAGTTCTTC.

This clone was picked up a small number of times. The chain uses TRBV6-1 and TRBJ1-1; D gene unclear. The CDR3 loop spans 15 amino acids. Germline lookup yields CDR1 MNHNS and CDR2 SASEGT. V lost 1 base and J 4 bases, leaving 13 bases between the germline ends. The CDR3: CASSEVESGGTEAFF. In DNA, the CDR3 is TGTGCCAGCAGTGAAGTTGAGAGTGGAGGCACTGAAGCTTTCTTT.